This TCR beta chain was captured in a study of shared clonotypes between healthy human individuals. Study-level results: Rarefaction exposed incomplete sorted-subset sequencing despite large depth.

Clones were read by immunoSEQ multiplex PCR, and TCRdb kept only the in-frame ones, dropping some. The data contain under 850,000 clones, 85% to 95% of them singletons. Selected positively for CCR7 and CD45RO-negative, naive CD8 cells excluded terminally differentiated effector memory CD45RA+ cells. The germline gives CDR1 SGHNT, CDR2 YENEEA. This CDR3 spans 14 amino acids. Trimming took 6 bases from V and 8 from J, leaving 17 bases between them. Worth noting for this clone: Its antigen is unknown.

The sample taken for sequencing was naive CD8+ T cells sorted from blood. The receptor's source is a man aged 25 to 45 in good health. The rearrangement uses TRBV11-3 and TRBJ2-1, with D possibly matching TRBD1 (7 bases). The CDR3 protein is CASRPIQGGHEQFF. The DNA for the CDR3 is TGTGCCAGCAGACCTATCCAGGGGGGCCATGAGCAGTTCTTC.